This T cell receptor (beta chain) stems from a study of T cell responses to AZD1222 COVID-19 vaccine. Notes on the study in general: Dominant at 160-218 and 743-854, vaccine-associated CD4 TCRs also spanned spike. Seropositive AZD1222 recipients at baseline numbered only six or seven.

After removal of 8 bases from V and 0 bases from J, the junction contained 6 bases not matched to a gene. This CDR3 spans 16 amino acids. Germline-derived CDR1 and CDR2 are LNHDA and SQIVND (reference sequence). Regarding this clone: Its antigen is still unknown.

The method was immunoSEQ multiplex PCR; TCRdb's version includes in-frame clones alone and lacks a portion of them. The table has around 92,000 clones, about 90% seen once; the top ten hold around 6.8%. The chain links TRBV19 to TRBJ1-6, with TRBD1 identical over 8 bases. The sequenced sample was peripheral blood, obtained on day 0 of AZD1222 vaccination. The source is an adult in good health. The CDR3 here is CASGQGTSSYNSPLHF. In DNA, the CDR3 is TGTGCCAGTGGACAGGGAACGAGCTCCTATAATTCACCCCTCCACTTT.